The next 27 T cell receptor beta chains were all read from a single sample in a study of T cells after yellow fever vaccination. A single record per CDR3 protein comes from TCRdb applying MiXCR to the 5' RACE reads. This sample has 68,000 or so distinct CDR3 sequences, with less than 8.5% found just once. The material was CD8+ T cells sorted from PBMCs, obtained about 49 days after the first yellow fever vaccination. The receptors shown here come from a man between 18 and 29 years old who received the YFV17D yellow fever vaccine.

This clonotype was recorded at least ten times. The chain combines TRBV6-2 or TRBV6-3 with TRBJ1-2, with D uncertain. The length of the CDR3 is 12 residues. V lost 7 bases, J lost 2 bases, and 8 bases lay in between. Germline CDR1 reads MNHEY; CDR2 reads SVGEGT. CDR3 in DNA: TGTGCCAGCACCGGTGGCAACTATGGCTACACCTTC. Translating it yields CASTGGNYGYTF.

This clonotype has just a few counts. The rearrangement uses TRBV27 and TRBJ2-5; D might be TRBD1 or TRBD2, each matching 6 bases. The length of the CDR3 is 15 residues. Germline CDR1 is MNHEY and CDR2 is SMNVEV (reference sequence). Trimming took off 0 bases at V and 3 bases at J, with 11 bases between the two ends. The CDR3 region has the DNA TGTGCCAGCAGTTTATCATGGGGGGCTAAAGAGACCCAGTACTTC. It translates to CASSLSWGAKETQYF.

This clonotype has at least ten counts. The V call is TRBV15, the J call TRBJ2-2, with D unclear. CDR3 length: 14 residues. V lost 7 bases and J 2 bases, leaving 11 bases between the germline ends. CDR1 and CDR2 (germline): LNHNV, YYDKDF (reference sequence). The CDR3 region has the DNA TGTGCCACCACAAGTTTGGGAAACACCGGGGAGCTGTTTTTT. Protein sequence: CATTSLGNTGELFF.

A note on this clonotype: This may arise from a read error, as a much more abundant clone is one base away. The genes are TRBV5-1 and TRBJ2-7; the D gene is possibly TRBD1 (6 bases). The CDR3 is made up of 13 amino acids. Germline lookup yields CDR1 SGHRS and CDR2 YFSETQ. V shed 4 bases and J shed 5 bases, with 13 bases lying between them. This CDR3 is CASSPARDNEQYF. The CDR3 DNA follows: TGCGCCAGCAGCCCCGCCAGGGACAACGAGCAGTACTTC.

The rearrangement joins TRBV24-1 to TRBJ2-3, with TRBD1 matching over 9 bases. V lost 9 bases and J lost 6; bases outside the gene matches: 9. Germline V gives CDR1 KGHDR, CDR2 SFDVKD. The CDR3 contains 14 residues. This chain's CDR3 is CATLFGTGSDTQYF. CDR3 in DNA: TGTGCCACCTTATTCGGGACAGGGAGTGATACGCAGTATTTT.

As to this clonotype: This may be a read error, as it is one base from a much larger clone. This chain links TRBV20-1 with TRBJ2-5, with TRBD2 matching over 12 bases. Germline V gives CDR1 DFQATT, CDR2 SNEGSKA (reference sequence). This CDR3 spans 13 amino acids. Germline trimming cut 2 bases from V and 12 bases from J; bases unmatched to any gene: 7. CDR3 bases: TGCAGTGCTAGAAGACTAGCGGGGGTCGCCAAGTACTTC. It encodes CSARRLAGVAKYF.

This clonotype was seen more than once but under ten times. The rearrangement links TRBV27 to TRBJ2-3; no reliable D call. The CDR3 loop spans 15 amino acids. V was clipped by 4 bases and J by 3 bases, with 14 bases between them. The germline V gene has CDR1 MNHEY and CDR2 SMNVEV (reference sequence). The CDR3 loop is CASSSLSRITDTQYF. As DNA, the CDR3 is TGTGCCAGCAGTTCTCTTTCAAGGATTACAGATACGCAGTATTTT.

The rearrangement links TRBV19 to TRBJ2-7; possibly TRBD2 for D (6 bases). This CDR3 region has 15 residues. Per the germline V gene, CDR1 is LNHDA and CDR2 is SQIVND (reference sequence). The V and J ends lost 8 bases and 0 bases respectively, with 17 bases between them. The CDR3 region is CASRTAGWSSYEQYF. CDR3 DNA: TGTGCCAGTCGGACCGCGGGGTGGAGCTCCTACGAGCAGTACTTC. The full variable domain, with the rest looked up from reference TRBV19 and TRBJ2-7, is DGGITQSPKYLFRKEGQNVTLSCEQNLNHDAMYWYRQDPGQGLRLIYYSQIVNDFQKGDIAEGYSVSREKKESFPLTVTSAQKNPTAFYLCASRTAGWSSYEQYFGPGTRLTVT.

This clonotype was picked up a small number of times. V is TRBV6-1 and J is TRBJ2-7; D unresolved. V was cut by 1 base and J by 1 base, with 5 bases left in between. CDR3 length equals 13 residues. The V gene's germline CDR1 is MNHNS and CDR2 SASEGT. The CDR3, as DNA: TGTGCCAGCAGTGAAGTCGGATCCTACGAGCAGTACTTC. This gives the protein CASSEVGSYEQYF.

This clonotype was recorded at least ten times. The chain has TRBV20-1 and TRBJ1-1, with 7 positions matching TRBD1. The CDR3 runs 11 residues. Per germline, CDR1 DFQATT and CDR2 SNEGSKA (reference sequence). The junction had 3 bases not matched to a gene; V was cut back by 5 bases and J by 6 bases. CDR3 amino acids: CSALQGPEAFF. DNA of the CDR3: TGCAGTGCTTTACAGGGGCCTGAAGCTTTCTTT.

This clonotype has ten or more counts. J is TRBJ2-3 and V is TRBV3-1; tentatively, D is TRBD1 (6 bases). V dropped 1 base and J dropped 6 bases, with 14 bases sitting between them. The CDR3 is 15 amino acids. Germline V CDR1 and CDR2: LGHDT, YNNKEL (reference sequence). In nucleotides, the CDR3 is TGTGCCAGCAGCCAAGGGGCAGGGGAAGCGGATACGCAGTATTTT. It codes for CASSQGAGEADTQYF.

This clonotype showed up just a few times. This rearrangement joins TRBV3-1 to TRBJ1-2, with TRBD1 as a possible D gene (5 bases). The CDR3 totals 15 residues. Germline CDR1 is LGHDT and CDR2 is YNNKEL (reference sequence). The V end lost 6 bases, the J end lost 4 bases, and 18 bases lay between the germline ends. The CDR3, as DNA: TGTGCCAGCAGTTCCCCCCGACAAGGGGCCTATGGCTACACCTTC. Protein: CASSSPRQGAYGYTF.

The chain links TRBV19 to TRBJ1-1, with D possibly matching TRBD1 (5 bases). V was clipped by 5 bases and J by 1 base, with 8 bases between them. The V gene's germline CDR1 is LNHDA and CDR2 SQIVND (reference sequence). The CDR3 totals 13 residues. This chain's CDR3 is CASSDSPNTEAFF. CDR3 nucleotides: TGTGCCAGTAGTGACAGTCCGAACACTGAAGCTTTCTTT.

This clonotype was counted many times. The chain joins TRBV20-1 to TRBJ2-1; D remains ambiguous. Germline V gene lookup returns CDR1 DFQATT and CDR2 SNEGSKA (reference sequence). The CDR3 is made up of 15 amino acids. Trimming removed 5 bases at V and 0 bases at J, with 14 bases between. The CDR3 sequence: CSAEHDPSSYNEQFF. As DNA, the CDR3 is TGCAGTGCTGAACACGACCCAAGCTCCTACAATGAGCAGTTCTTC.

This clonotype has a count of ten or more. This chain connects TRBV5-1 to TRBJ2-7; D is possibly TRBD2 (6 bases). From germline, CDR1 is SGHRS and CDR2 YFSETQ. The CDR3 runs to 14 residues. V was shortened by 0 bases and J by 4 bases, with 11 bases between the two germline ends. The CDR3 bases are TGCGCCAGCAGCTTGGGGTGGGGGGATTACGAGCAGTACGTC. It codes for CASSLGWGDYEQYV.

At least ten counts were recorded for this clonotype. In nucleotides, the CDR3 is TGCGCCAGCAGCCAGGGAAACACCATATATTTT. Translation: CASSQGNTIYF. The rearrangement links TRBV4-1 to TRBJ1-3; D is uncertain. The germline V gene has CDR1 MGHRA and CDR2 YSYEKL. The V gene lost 3 bases and the J gene lost 4 bases, with 1 base spanning the gap. The CDR3 runs to 11 residues.

This clonotype has ten or more counts. CDR3 in DNA: TGTGCCAGTAGTATTCTAGCGTCAACCTACAATGAGCAGTTCTTC. Its translation: CASSILASTYNEQFF. The V and J genes are TRBV19 and TRBJ2-1; possibly TRBD2 for D (6 bases). CDR1 and CDR2 from the germline V gene are LNHDA and SQIVND (reference sequence). Trimming pared 3 bases from V and 2 bases from J, leaving 11 bases between. The CDR3 is made up of 15 amino acids.

This clonotype was detected many times. The rearrangement joins TRBV13 to TRBJ1-1, with D possibly TRBD1 on 5 matching bases. The CDR3 has 15 residues. Per germline, CDR1 PRHDT and CDR2 FYEKMQ (reference sequence). The V end lost 5 bases, the J end lost 3 bases, and 16 bases lay between the germline ends. CDR3 sequence (DNA): TGTGCCAGCAGCCAAGGCCAGGGCGAGTACACTGAAGCTTTCTTT. It yields the protein CASSQGQGEYTEAFF.

This clonotype appeared many times. The V call is TRBV4-3, the J call TRBJ2-1, with TRBD1 as a possible D gene (5 bases). CDR3 length: 18 amino acids. V lost 0 bases and J 3 bases, leaving 18 bases between the germline ends. The germline V gene has CDR1 LGHNA and CDR2 YSLEER. The CDR3 spells CASSQDLGAARYYNEQFF. CDR3 nucleotide sequence: TGCGCCAGCAGCCAAGATTTAGGGGCAGCCCGATACTACAATGAGCAGTTCTTC.

This clonotype has ten or more counts. The chain links TRBV19 to TRBJ2-1; 9 positions match TRBD1. The CDR3 runs to 15 residues. The trim removed 4 bases at V and 5 bases at J, leaving 6 bases unmatched. CDR1 LNHDA and CDR2 SQIVND come from the germline V gene (reference sequence). The CDR3 sequence is CASSNTGGVHNEQFF. The CDR3 DNA sequence: TGTGCCAGTAGTAACACAGGGGGCGTTCACAATGAGCAGTTCTTC.

This clonotype was picked up a small number of times. The chain uses TRBV12-3 or TRBV12-4 and TRBJ2-7; D is unclear. Between the trimmed V and J ends, which lost 2 bases and 3 bases, there was a span of 8 bases. This CDR3 comprises 13 residues. CDR3 sequence reads: CASSLRVSYEQYF. CDR3 in DNA: TGTGCCAGCAGTTTACGGGTCAGCTACGAGCAGTACTTC.

The V and J genes are TRBV5-1 and TRBJ1-1; no reliable D call. CDR1 is SGHRS and CDR2 is YFSETQ in the germline V gene. V shed 4 bases and J shed 3 bases, with 13 bases lying between them. The CDR3 runs 14 residues. CDR3 in amino acids: CASSAGDRDTEAFF. The CDR3 DNA follows: TGCGCCAGCAGCGCCGGGGATAGGGACACTGAAGCTTTCTTT.

This clonotype has ten or more counts. The chain is built from TRBV12-3 or TRBV12-4 and TRBJ2-3; D possibly corresponds to TRBD1 (6 bases). The CDR3 has 15 residues. V lost 8 bases to trimming and J lost 6 bases, with 21 bases between them. The CDR3, as DNA: TGTGCCAGCCCCTTAAGGGCCAGGGGTGGGGATACGCAGTATTTT. Its protein is CASPLRARGGDTQYF.

J is TRBJ2-1 and V is TRBV5-1; the D call may be TRBD1 or TRBD2 (5 bases each). The V gene's germline CDR1 is SGHRS and CDR2 YFSETQ. CDR3 length equals 15 residues. V lost 4 bases to trimming and J lost 8 bases, with 19 bases between them. CDR3 amino acids: CASSTWSRGGDEQFF. The CDR3 bases are TGCGCCAGCAGCACATGGTCCCGGGGCGGCGATGAGCAGTTCTTC.

This clonotype has only a few counts. The gene calls are TRBV4-1 and TRBJ2-1, with D possibly matching TRBD2 (5 bases). The CDR3 contains 15 residues. Germline CDR1 MGHRA, CDR2 YSYEKL. The V and J ends lost 1 base and 6 bases respectively, with 13 bases between them. The CDR3 spells CASSQGHTSPNEQFF. The CDR3 DNA is TGCGCCAGCAGCCAAGGACATACTAGTCCCAATGAGCAGTTCTTC.

This clonotype came up a few times. V and J are TRBV4-1 and TRBJ2-3; 8 bases align to TRBD2. CDR1 is MGHRA and CDR2 is YSYEKL in the germline V gene. This CDR3 region has 17 residues. V lost 6 bases and J lost 0; bases outside the gene matches: 11. DNA for the CDR3: TGCGCCAGCAGACCGACGATAGCGGGGTTAAGCACAGATACGCAGTATTTT. Amino acids: CASRPTIAGLSTDTQYF.

At least ten counts were recorded for this clonotype. The chain carries TRBV4-3 and TRBJ2-5; 12 bases are shared with TRBD2. Germline CDR1 reads LGHNA; CDR2 reads YSLEER. The CDR3 has 15 amino acids. V trimming: 2 bases; J trimming: 5 bases; junction bases outside the gene matches: 3. CDR3 DNA: TGCGCCAGCAGCCAACTAGCGGGGGGGCTGGAGACCCAGTACTTC. It specifies CASSQLAGGLETQYF.